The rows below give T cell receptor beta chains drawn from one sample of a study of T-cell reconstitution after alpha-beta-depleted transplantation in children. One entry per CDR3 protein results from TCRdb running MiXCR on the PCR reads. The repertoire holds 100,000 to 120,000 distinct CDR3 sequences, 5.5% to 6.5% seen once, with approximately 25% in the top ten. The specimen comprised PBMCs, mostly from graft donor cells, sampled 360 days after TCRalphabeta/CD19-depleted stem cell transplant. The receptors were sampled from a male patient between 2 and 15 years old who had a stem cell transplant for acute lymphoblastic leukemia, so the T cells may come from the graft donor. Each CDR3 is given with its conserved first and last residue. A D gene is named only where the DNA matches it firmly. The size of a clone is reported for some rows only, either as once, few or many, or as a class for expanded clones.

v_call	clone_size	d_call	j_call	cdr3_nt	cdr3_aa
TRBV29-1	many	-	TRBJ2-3	TGCAGCGTTACGGGACTTAACACAGATACGCAGTATTTT	CSVTGLNTDTQYF
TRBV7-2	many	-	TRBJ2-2	TGTGCCAGCAGGGGCGGGGAGCTGTTTTTT	CASRGGELFF
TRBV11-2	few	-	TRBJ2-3	TGTGCCAGCAGTCCCAGGGCGGGGGCACCAGGGGATACGCAGTATTTT	CASSPRAGAPGDTQYF
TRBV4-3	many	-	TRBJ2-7	TGCGCCAGCAGCCAAGAGCACGGAGGAAACGAGCAGTACTTC	CASSQEHGGNEQYF
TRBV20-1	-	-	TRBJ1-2	TGCAGTGCTAGAACCCCCGCGTGGCAGCTTAACTATGGCTACACCTTC	CSARTPAWQLNYGYTF
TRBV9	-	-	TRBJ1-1	TGTGCCAGCAGCGTAGGAAGGGACGGGGCTTTCTTT	CASSVGRDGAFF
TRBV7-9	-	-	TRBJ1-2	TGTGCCAGCAGCTCGACAGGCCTCGAGGGCTACACCTTC	CASSSTGLEGYTF
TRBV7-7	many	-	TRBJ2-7	TGTGCTAGCAGCTTAGAGGTCGGGCACTCCTACGAGCAGTACTTC	CASSLEVGHSYEQYF
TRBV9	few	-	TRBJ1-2	TGTGCCAGCAGCTCCCCCCGACAGGCCCTCCCCTATGGCTACACCTTC	CASSSPRQALPYGYTF
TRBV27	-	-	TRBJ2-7	TGTGCCAGCAGTTTATTATCGGGCTACGAGCAGTACTTC	CASSLLSGYEQYF
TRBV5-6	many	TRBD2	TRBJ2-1	TGTGCCAGCAGCTTGTCAGCGGGGCGGCGCAATGAGCAGTTCTTC	CASSLSAGRRNEQFF
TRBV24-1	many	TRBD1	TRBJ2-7	TGTGCCAAGACAGGGCCCCCCTACGAGCAGTACTTC	CAKTGPPYEQYF
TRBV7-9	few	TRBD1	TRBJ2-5	TGTGCCAGCAGCTTGACAGGGAAAGAGACCCAGTACTTC	CASSLTGKETQYF
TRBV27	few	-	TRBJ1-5	TGTGCCAGCAGTTTAAGCCCCGGTCATCAGCCCCAGCATTTT	CASSLSPGHQPQHF
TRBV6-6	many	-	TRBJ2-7	TGTGCCAGCAGCCCGGGGACCTACGAGCAGTACTTC	CASSPGTYEQYF
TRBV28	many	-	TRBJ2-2	TGTGCCAGCAGTTTCGGCCAGGGGAGGGCCACCGGGGAGCTGTTTTTT	CASSFGQGRATGELFF
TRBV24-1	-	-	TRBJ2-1	TGTGCCACCAGTGATTCGGACGGGTACAATGAGCAGTTCTTC	CATSDSDGYNEQFF
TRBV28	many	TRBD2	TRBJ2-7	TGTGCCAGCACCGAAAGCGGGAGGGCCTCCTACGAGCAGTACTTC	CASTESGRASYEQYF
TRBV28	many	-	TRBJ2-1	TGTGCCAGCAGTTTCAGCTCCTACAATGAGCAGTTCTTC	CASSFSSYNEQFF
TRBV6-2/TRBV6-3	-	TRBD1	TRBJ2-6	TGTGCCAGTAGACAGGGTGGGGCCAACGTCCTGACTTTC	CASRQGGANVLTF
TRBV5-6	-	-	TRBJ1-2	TGTGCCAGCAGCCTACGACAAAGGCCCTTAGGCTGCACCTTC	CASSLRQRPLGCTF
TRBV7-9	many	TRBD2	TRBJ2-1	TGTGCCAGCAGCTACAGCGGGGTTCCTCGGGATGAGCAGTTCTTC	CASSYSGVPRDEQFF
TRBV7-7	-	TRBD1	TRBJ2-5	TGTGCCAGCAGCTTGAACAGGGGGCCGGGGAAGACCCAGTACTTC	CASSLNRGPGKTQYF
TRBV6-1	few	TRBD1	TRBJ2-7	TGTGCCAGCAGTGAAGCCGGTACGTGGCAGGGGGCCTACGAGCAGTACTTC	CASSEAGTWQGAYEQYF
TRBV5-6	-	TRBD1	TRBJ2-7	TGTGCCAGCAGCTTGGGGACAGGGTACCACGAGCAGTACTTC	CASSLGTGYHEQYF
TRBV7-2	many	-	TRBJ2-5	TGTGCCAGCAGCCCCAGTCTTGTGCAGACCCAGTACTTC	CASSPSLVQTQYF
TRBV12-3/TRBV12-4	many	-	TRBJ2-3	TGTGCCAGCAGTTTTGTCACAGATACGCAGTATTTT	CASSFVTDTQYF
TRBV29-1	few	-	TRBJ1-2	TGCAGCGTTGATGAGGGTTTAGGATCAGGCTACACCTTC	CSVDEGLGSGYTF
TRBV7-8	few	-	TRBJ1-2	TGTGCCAGCAGCCCCGGCGGGGCTCGTAACTATGGCTACACCTTC	CASSPGGARNYGYTF
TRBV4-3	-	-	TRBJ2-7	TGCGCCAGCAGCCAAGAGTGGAGGGGGCCCTCCTACGAGCAGTACTTC	CASSQEWRGPSYEQYF
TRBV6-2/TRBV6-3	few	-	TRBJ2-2	TGTGCCAGCAGTTACTCAGGCAGGGGCAACACCGGGGAGCTGTTTTTT	CASSYSGRGNTGELFF
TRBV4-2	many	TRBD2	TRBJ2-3	TGTGCCAGCAGCCGTCTTGGTGGGGGGGACGCAGATACGCAGTATTTT	CASSRLGGGDADTQYF
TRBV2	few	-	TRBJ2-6	TGTGCCGTCCACTCCGGGGCCAACGTCCTGACTTTC	CAVHSGANVLTF
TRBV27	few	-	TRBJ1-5	TGTGCCAGCAGTTTATCGAGCGGACGGGGGAATCAGCCCCAGCATTTT	CASSLSSGRGNQPQHF
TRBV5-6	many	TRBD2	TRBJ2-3	TGTGCCAGCAGCTTGACTAGCGGACCTAGCACAGATACGCAGTATTTT	CASSLTSGPSTDTQYF
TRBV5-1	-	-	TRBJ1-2	TGCGCCAGCAGCTTGGCTTCGGGCAGGCTTAACTATGGCTACACCTTC	CASSLASGRLNYGYTF
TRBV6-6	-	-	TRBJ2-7	TGTGCCAGCAGTTACGGGGGTTTCTACGAGCAGTACTTC	CASSYGGFYEQYF
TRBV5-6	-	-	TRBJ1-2	TGTGCCAGCAGCTTGGGGGGAGAGACTTTTAACTATGGCTACACCTTC	CASSLGGETFNYGYTF
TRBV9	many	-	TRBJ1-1	TGTGCCAGCAGCTTCCAGGGGCCTGAAGCTTTCTTT	CASSFQGPEAFF
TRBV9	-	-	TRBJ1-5	TGTGCCAGCAGCGTAGGTGGGGGGCACGGTCAGCCCCAGCATTTT	CASSVGGGHGQPQHF
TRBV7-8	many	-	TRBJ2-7	TGTGCCAGCAGCTTAGAGGGCAGGCCTGGAGAGCAGTACTTC	CASSLEGRPGEQYF
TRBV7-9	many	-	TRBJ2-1	TGTGCCAGCAGCCCTCAGGGACGTCGGAATGAGCAGTTCTTC	CASSPQGRRNEQFF
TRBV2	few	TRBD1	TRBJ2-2	TGTGCCAGCAGGGAGACAGGGGGAAAGGCCGGGGAGCTGTTTTTT	CASRETGGKAGELFF